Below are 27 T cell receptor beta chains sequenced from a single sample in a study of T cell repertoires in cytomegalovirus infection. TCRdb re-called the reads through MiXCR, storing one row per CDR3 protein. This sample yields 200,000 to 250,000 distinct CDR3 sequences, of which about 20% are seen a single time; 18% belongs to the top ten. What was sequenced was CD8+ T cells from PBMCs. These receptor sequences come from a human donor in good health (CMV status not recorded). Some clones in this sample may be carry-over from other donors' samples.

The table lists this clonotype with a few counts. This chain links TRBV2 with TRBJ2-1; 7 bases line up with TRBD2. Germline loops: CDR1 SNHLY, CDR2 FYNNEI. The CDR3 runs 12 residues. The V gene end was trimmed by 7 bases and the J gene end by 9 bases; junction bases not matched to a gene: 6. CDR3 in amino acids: CASTGGTPEQFF. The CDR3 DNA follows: TGTGCCAGCACGGGGGGTACACCTGAGCAGTTCTTC.

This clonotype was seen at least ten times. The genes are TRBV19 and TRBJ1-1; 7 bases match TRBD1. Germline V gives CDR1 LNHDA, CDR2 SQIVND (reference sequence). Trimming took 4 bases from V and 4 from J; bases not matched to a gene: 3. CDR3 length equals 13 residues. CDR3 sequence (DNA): TGTGCCAGTAGTACCGCAGGGGGCACTGAAGCTTTCTTT. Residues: CASSTAGGTEAFF.

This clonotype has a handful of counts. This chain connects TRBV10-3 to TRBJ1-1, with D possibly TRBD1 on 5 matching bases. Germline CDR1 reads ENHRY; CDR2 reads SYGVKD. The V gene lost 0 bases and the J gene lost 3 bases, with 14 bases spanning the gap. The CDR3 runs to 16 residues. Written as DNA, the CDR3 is TGTGCCATCAGTGAGTCGAAGGGGCCTGAGTACACTGAAGCTTTCTTT. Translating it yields CAISESKGPEYTEAFF.

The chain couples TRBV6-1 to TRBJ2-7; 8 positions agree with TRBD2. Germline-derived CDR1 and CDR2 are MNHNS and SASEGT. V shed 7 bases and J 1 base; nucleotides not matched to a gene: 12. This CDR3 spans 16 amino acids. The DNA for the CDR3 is TGTGCCAGCAACAATCTCGGGGGGGCGACATCCTACGAGCAGTACTTC. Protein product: CASNNLGGATSYEQYF.

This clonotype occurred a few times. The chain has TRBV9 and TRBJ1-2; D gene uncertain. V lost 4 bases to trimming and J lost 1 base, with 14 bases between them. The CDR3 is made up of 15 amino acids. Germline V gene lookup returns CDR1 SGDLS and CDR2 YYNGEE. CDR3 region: CASSPRTVLNYGYTF. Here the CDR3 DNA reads TGTGCCAGCAGCCCGAGGACGGTTCTTAACTATGGCTACACCTTC.

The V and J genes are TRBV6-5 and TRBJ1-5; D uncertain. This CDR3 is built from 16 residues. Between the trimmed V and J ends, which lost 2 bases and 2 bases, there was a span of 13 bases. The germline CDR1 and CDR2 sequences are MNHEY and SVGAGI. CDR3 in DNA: TGTGCCAGCAGTTACAGGGCAGCACTTGGCAATCAGCCCCAGCATTTT. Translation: CASSYRAALGNQPQHF.

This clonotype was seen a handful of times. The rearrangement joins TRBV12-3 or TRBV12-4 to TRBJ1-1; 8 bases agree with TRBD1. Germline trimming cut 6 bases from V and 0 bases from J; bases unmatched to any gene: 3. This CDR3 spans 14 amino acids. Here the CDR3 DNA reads TGTGCCAGCAGCGACAGGGGAGTGAACACTGAAGCTTTCTTT. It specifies CASSDRGVNTEAFF.

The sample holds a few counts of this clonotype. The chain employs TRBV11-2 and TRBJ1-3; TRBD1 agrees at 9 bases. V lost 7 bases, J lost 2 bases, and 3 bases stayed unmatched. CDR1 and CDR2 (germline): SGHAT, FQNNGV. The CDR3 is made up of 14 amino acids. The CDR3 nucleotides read TGTGCCAGCACTAGGGACAGGGCTGGAAACACCATATATTTT. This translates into CASTRDRAGNTIYF. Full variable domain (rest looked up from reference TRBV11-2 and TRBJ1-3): EAGVAQSPRYKIIEKRQSVAFWCNPISGHATLYWYQQILGQGPKLLIQFQNNGVVDDSQLPKDRFSAERLKGVDSTLKIQPAKLEDSAVYLCASTRDRAGNTIYFGEGSWLTVV.

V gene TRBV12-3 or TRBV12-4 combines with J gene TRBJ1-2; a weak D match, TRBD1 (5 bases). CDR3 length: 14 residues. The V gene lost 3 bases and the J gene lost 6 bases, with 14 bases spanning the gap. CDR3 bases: TGTGCCAGCAGTTTTGGCAGGGTGTCCGATGGCTACACCTTC. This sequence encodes CASSFGRVSDGYTF.

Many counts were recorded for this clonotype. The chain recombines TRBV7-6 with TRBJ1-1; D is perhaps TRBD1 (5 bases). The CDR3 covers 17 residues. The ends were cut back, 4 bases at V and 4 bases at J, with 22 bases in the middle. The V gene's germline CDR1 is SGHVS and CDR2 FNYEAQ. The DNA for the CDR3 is TGTGCCAGCAGCTCCGGGACGCCAAGTTATGAAGGCACTGAAGCTTTCTTT. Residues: CASSSGTPSYEGTEAFF.

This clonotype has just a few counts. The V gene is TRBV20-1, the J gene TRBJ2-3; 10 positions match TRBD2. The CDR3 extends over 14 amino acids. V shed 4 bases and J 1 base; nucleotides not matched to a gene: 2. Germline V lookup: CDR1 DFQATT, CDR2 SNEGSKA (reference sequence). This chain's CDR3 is CSATLAGGTDTQYF. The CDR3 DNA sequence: TGCAGTGCTACCCTAGCGGGGGGCACAGATACGCAGTATTTT.

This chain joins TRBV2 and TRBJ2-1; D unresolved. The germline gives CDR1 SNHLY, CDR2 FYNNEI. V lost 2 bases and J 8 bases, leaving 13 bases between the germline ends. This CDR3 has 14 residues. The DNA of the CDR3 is TGTGCCAGCAGTGAAACGTCGGGTAGCTATGAGCAGTTCTTC. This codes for CASSETSGSYEQFF. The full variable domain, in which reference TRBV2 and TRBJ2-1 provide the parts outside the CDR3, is EPEVTQTPSHQVTQMGQEVILRCVPISNHLYFYWYRQILGQKVEFLVSFYNNEISEKSEIFDDQFSVERPDGSNFTLKIRSTKLEDSAMYFCASSETSGSYEQFFGPGTRLTVL.

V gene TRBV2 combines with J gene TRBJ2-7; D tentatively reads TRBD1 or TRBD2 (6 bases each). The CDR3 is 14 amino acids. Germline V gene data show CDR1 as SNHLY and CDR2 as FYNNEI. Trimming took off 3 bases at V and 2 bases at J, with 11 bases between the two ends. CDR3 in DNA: TGTGCCAGCAGTGATAGGGGGGCTGCCTACGAGCAGTACTTC. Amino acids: CASSDRGAAYEQYF.

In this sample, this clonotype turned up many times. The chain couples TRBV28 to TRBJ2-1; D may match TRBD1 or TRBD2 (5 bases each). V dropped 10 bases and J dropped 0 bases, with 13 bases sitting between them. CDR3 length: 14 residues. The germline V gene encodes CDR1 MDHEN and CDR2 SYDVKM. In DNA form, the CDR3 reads TGTGCCACCTCAGGGAGTCTCTCCTACAATGAGCAGTTCTTC. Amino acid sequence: CATSGSLSYNEQFF.

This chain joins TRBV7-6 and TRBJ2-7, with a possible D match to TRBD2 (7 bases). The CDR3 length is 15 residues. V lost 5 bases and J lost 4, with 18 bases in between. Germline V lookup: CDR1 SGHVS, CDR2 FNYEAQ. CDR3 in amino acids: CASSPAGGGPYEQYF. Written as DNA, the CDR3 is TGTGCCAGCAGCCCCGCTGGCGGGGGCCCATACGAGCAGTACTTC.

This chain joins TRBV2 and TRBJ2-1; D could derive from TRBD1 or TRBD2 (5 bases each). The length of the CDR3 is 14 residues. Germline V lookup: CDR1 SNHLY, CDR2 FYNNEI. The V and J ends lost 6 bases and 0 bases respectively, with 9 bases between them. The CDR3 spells CASSPGPSYNEQFF. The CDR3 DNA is TGTGCCAGCAGCCCGGGGCCCTCCTACAATGAGCAGTTCTTC.

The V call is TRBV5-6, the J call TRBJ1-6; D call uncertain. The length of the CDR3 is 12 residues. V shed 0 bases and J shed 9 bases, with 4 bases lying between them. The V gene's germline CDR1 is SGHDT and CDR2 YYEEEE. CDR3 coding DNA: TGTGCCAGCAGCTTGGAAGGTTCACCCCTCCACTTT. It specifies CASSLEGSPLHF.

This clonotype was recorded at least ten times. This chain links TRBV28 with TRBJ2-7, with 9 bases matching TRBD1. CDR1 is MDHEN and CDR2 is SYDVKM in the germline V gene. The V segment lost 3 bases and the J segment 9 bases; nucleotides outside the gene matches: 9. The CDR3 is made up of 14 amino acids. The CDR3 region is CASSLPGQGLSQYF. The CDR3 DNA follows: TGTGCCAGCAGTTTGCCGGGACAGGGACTTTCGCAGTACTTC. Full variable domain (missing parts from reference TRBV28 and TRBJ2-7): DVKVTQSSRYLVKRTGEKVFLECVQDMDHENMFWYRQDPGLGLRLIYFSYDVKMKEKGDIPEGYSVSREKKERFSLILESASTNQTSMYLCASSLPGQGLSQYFGPGTRLTVT.

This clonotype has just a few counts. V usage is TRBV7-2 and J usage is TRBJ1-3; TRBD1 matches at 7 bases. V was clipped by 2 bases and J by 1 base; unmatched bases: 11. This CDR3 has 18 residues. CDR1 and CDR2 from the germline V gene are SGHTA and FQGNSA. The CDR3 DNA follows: TGTGCCAGCAGCTTAACCGGGACAGCTCGTTTTTCTGGAAACACCATATATTTT. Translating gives CASSLTGTARFSGNTIYF.

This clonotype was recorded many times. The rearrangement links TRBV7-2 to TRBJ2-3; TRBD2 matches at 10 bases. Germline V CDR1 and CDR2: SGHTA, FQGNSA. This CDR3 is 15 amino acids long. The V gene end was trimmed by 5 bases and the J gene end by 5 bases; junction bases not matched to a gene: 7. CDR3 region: CASSILAGGRDTQYF. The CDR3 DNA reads TGTGCCAGCAGCATCTTAGCGGGGGGTCGAGATACGCAGTATTTT.

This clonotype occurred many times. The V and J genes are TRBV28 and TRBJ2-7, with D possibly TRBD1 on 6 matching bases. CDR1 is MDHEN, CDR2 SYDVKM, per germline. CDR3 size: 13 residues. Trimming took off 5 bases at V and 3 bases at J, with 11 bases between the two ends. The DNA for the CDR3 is TGTGCCAGCAGTGAGAGGACAGACTACGAGCAGTACTTC. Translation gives CASSERTDYEQYF. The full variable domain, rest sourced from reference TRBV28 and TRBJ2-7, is DVKVTQSSRYLVKRTGEKVFLECVQDMDHENMFWYRQDPGLGLRLIYFSYDVKMKEKGDIPEGYSVSREKKERFSLILESASTNQTSMYLCASSERTDYEQYFGPGTRLTVT.

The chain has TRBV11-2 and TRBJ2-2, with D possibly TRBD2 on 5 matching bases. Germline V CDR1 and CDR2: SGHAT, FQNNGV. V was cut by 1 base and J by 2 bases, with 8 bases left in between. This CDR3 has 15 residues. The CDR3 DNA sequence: TGTGCCAGCAGCTTAGCTAGCCTAAACACCGGGGAGCTGTTTTTT. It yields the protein CASSLASLNTGELFF.

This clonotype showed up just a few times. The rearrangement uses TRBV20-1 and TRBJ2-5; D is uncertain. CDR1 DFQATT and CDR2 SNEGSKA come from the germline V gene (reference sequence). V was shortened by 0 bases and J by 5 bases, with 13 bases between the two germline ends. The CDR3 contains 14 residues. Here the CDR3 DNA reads TGCAGTGCTAGAGATCCCGACGAAGCGGAGACCCAGTACTTC. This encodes CSARDPDEAETQYF.

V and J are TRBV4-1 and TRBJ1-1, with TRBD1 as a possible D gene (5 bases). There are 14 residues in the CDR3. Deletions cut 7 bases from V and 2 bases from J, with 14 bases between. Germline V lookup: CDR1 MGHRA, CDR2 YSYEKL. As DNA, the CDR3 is TGCGCCAGCACTCGACCCGGGGGAAACACTGAAGCTTTCTTT. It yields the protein CASTRPGGNTEAFF.

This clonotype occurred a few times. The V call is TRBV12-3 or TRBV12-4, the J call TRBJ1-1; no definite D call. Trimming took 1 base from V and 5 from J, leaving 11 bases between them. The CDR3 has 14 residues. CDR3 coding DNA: TGTGCCAGCAGTTTAGGCGGCGAGCTAACTGAAGCTTTCTTT. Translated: CASSLGGELTEAFF.

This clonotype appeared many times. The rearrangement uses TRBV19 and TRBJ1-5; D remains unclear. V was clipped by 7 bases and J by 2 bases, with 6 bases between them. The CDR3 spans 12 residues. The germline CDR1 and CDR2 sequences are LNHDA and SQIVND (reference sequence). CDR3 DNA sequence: TGTGCCAGTAACTTGGGCAATCAGCCCCAGCATTTT. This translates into CASNLGNQPQHF.

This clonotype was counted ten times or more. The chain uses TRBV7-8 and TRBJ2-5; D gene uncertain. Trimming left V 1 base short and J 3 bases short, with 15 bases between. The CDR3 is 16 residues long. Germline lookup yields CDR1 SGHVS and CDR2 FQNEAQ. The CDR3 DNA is TGTGCCAGCAGCTTAGAAAATTTTGGGCCAGAAGAGACCCAGTACTTC. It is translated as CASSLENFGPEETQYF.